The 24 T cell receptor beta chains listed next were all sequenced from one sample in a study of T cell repertoires in ileal Crohn's disease. Clones were read by immunoSEQ multiplex PCR, and TCRdb kept only the in-frame ones, dropping some. The sample holds approximately 13,000 clones; roughly 78% are singletons and the top ten take about 4.5%. Sequencing used ileal tissue. These receptors were collected from an adult with Crohn's disease.

Comment on this clone: A junction end diverges from the germline sequence, so it may reflect a read error. The V and J genes are TRBV28 and TRBJ2-1; D perhaps matches TRBD1 (5 bases). This CDR3 spans 14 amino acids. Germline-derived CDR1 and CDR2 are MDHEN and SYDVKM. The CDR3 sequence: CATSDSGHVDEQFF. In DNA, the CDR3 is TGTGCCACCAGTGACAGTGGTCATGTGGATGAGCAGTTCTTC.

The rearrangement joins TRBV10-3 to TRBJ2-3; TRBD2 aligns across 8 bases. There are 13 residues in the CDR3. CDR1 and CDR2 (germline): ENHRY, SYGVKD. Trimming took 7 bases from V and 1 from J; bases not matched to a gene: 1. The CDR3 DNA reads as TGTGCCATCACAGCGGGGGGCACAGATACGCAGTATTTT. Its protein is CAITAGGTDTQYF.

The chain links TRBV7-3 to TRBJ2-5, with TRBD2 identical over 8 bases. V trimming: 4 bases; J trimming: 1 base; junction bases outside the gene matches: 8. Per germline, CDR1 SGHTA and CDR2 FQGTGA. The CDR3 has 16 amino acids. CDR3 sequence: CASSSYGGGPQETQYF. The CDR3 DNA reads TGTGCCAGCAGCTCCTACGGGGGGGGACCCCAAGAGACCCAGTACTTC.

The chain is built from TRBV5-4 and TRBJ1-6; D remains unclear. Trimming cost V 6 bases and J 2 bases, with 15 bases left between them. Germline-derived CDR1 and CDR2 are SGHNT and YYREEE (reference sequence). This CDR3 is 16 amino acids long. The CDR3 here is CASMDGLGTYNSPLHF. The CDR3 nucleotides are TGTGCCAGCATGGACGGCCTCGGGACCTATAATTCACCCCTCCACTTT.

The gene calls are TRBV5-1 and TRBJ1-2; D ambiguous. V was pared by 4 bases and J by 2 bases, with 12 bases between. Germline-derived CDR1 and CDR2 are SGHRS and YFSETQ. This CDR3 is 14 amino acids long. In DNA form, the CDR3 reads TGCGCCAGCAGCCCGCCGAGAGTGAACTATGGCTACACCTTC. It codes for CASSPPRVNYGYTF.

This clone occurred once. The V call is TRBV5-1, the J call TRBJ2-5, with 12 bases that match TRBD1. V lost 4 bases, J lost 4 bases, and 8 bases stayed unmatched. Germline values: CDR1 SGHRS, CDR2 YFSETQ. This CDR3 spans 16 amino acids. The CDR3 loop reads CASSLGQGALGETQYF. The CDR3 bases are TGCGCCAGCAGCCTGGGACAGGGGGCTCTGGGAGAGACCCAGTACTTC. Full variable domain (rest looked up from reference TRBV5-1 and TRBJ2-5): KAGVTQTPRYLIKTRGQQVTLSCSPISGHRSVSWYQQTPGQGLQFLFEYFSETQRNKGNFPGRFSGRQFSNSRSEMNVSTLELGDSALYLCASSLGQGALGETQYFGPGTRLLVL.

CDR3: CAWNVQGGQPQHF. Here the CDR3 DNA reads TGTGCCTGGAATGTACAAGGGGGTCAGCCCCAGCATTTT. The V call is TRBV30, the J call TRBJ1-5; tentatively, D is TRBD1 (6 bases). Germline lookup yields CDR1 GTSNPN and CDR2 SVGIG (reference sequence). With 4 bases removed from V and 6 bases from J, the gap between germline ends came to 13 bases. The CDR3 is made up of 13 amino acids.

This clone was counted only a few times. The chain has TRBV18 and TRBJ2-2; D may be TRBD1 (6 bases). This CDR3 has 16 residues. Germline V gives CDR1 KGHSH, CDR2 LQKENI. Trimming took 7 bases from V and 0 from J, leaving 15 bases between them. CDR3 DNA: TGTGCCAGCTTCCCACAGGGTACATCGAACACCGGGGAGCTGTTTTTT. Protein: CASFPQGTSNTGELFF. Combining the CDR3 with reference TRBV18 and TRBJ2-2 gives the whole variable domain NAGVMQNPRHLVRRRGQEARLRCSPMKGHSHVYWYRQLPEEGLKFMVYLQKENIIDESGMPKERFSAEFPKEGPSILRIQQVVRGDSAAYFCASFPQGTSNTGELFFGEGSRLTVL.

The V and J genes are TRBV10-3 and TRBJ2-1, with 10 nucleotides matching TRBD1. J gave up 4 bases and V 7 bases, and 4 bases lay outside the gene matches. The CDR3 runs to 14 residues. CDR1 is ENHRY and CDR2 is SYGVKD in the germline V gene. The CDR3 sequence: CAITPGQGYNEQFF. Written as DNA, the CDR3 is TGTGCCATCACTCCGGGACAGGGGTACAATGAGCAGTTCTTC.

Here the CDR3 reads CASSPGRGSVTEAFF. The CDR3 coding sequence is TGTGCCAGCAGTCCTGGGAGGGGGTCGGTTACTGAAGCTTTCTTT. The gene calls are TRBV6-1 and TRBJ1-1; tentatively, D is TRBD1 (6 bases). This CDR3 is 15 amino acids long. V lost 5 bases and J lost 5, with 18 bases in between. Germline loops: CDR1 MNHNS, CDR2 SASEGT.

The chain is built from TRBV11-2 and TRBJ2-7; a possible D gene is TRBD1 (6 bases). Germline V gene sequence: CDR1 SGHAT, CDR2 FQNNGV. The CDR3 loop spans 16 amino acids. Trimming removed 0 bases at V and 5 bases at J, with 17 bases between. CDR3 nucleotide sequence: TGTGCCAGCAGCTTAGATCAAGGACAGCCGTACCACGAGCAGTACTTC. Protein sequence: CASSLDQGQPYHEQYF.

The sample holds one count of this clone. This chain joins TRBV15 and TRBJ1-2; 8 bases align to TRBD1. Germline CDR1 is LNHNV and CDR2 is YYDKDF (reference sequence). J lost 4 bases, V lost 3 bases, and 1 base had no gene match. The CDR3 extends over 13 amino acids. This chain's CDR3 is CATSRGTGYGYTF. The DNA of the CDR3 is TGTGCCACCAGCAGGGGGACAGGCTATGGCTACACCTTC.

The gene calls are TRBV5-1 and TRBJ2-1; D ambiguous. The germline V gene encodes CDR1 SGHRS and CDR2 YFSETQ. V was pared by 0 bases and J by 2 bases, with 6 bases between. The length of the CDR3 is 14 residues. The CDR3 DNA is TGCGCCAGCAGCTTGGCCCAGACCTACAATGAGCAGTTCTTC. This encodes CASSLAQTYNEQFF.

The chain combines TRBV29-1 with TRBJ1-2; 9 positions agree with TRBD1. The CDR3 contains 12 residues. Trimming removed 6 bases from V and 5 bases from J; junction bases left unmatched: 4. Germline V gene data show CDR1 as SQVTM and CDR2 as ANQGSEA. This CDR3 reads CSVPQGAYGYTF. For the CDR3, the DNA is TGCAGCGTACCACAGGGGGCTTATGGCTACACCTTC.

The chain uses TRBV4-2 and TRBJ2-3; D might be TRBD1 (6 bases). This CDR3 comprises 17 residues. The germline CDR1 and CDR2 sequences are LGHNA and YNFKEQ. The V end was cut by 0 bases, the J end by 0 bases, with 13 bases between. CDR3 in DNA: TGTGCCAGCAGCCAAGATCAACAGGGCTTCAGCACAGATACGCAGTATTTT. Amino acids: CASSQDQQGFSTDTQYF.

The gene calls are TRBV9 and TRBJ1-1, with 7 bases lining up with TRBD1. V shed 0 bases, J shed 1 base, and the junction held 3 bases outside the gene matches. Germline CDR1 and CDR2: SGDLS and YYNGEE. The CDR3 has 15 amino acids. The CDR3 spells CASSVARTGNTEAFF. CDR3 nucleotides: TGTGCCAGCAGCGTAGCTAGGACAGGGAACACTGAAGCTTTCTTT. Full variable domain (rest looked up from reference TRBV9 and TRBJ1-1): DSGVTQTPKHLITATGQRVTLRCSPRSGDLSVYWYQQSLDQGLQFLIQYYNGEERAKGNILERFSAQQFPDLHSELNLSSLELGDSALYFCASSVARTGNTEAFFGQGTRLTVV.

The genes are TRBV30 and TRBJ2-5; no firm D call. Germline V CDR1 and CDR2: GTSNPN, SVGIG (reference sequence). V was trimmed by 2 bases and J by 4 bases, leaving 8 bases between them. The CDR3 covers 12 residues. CDR3 DNA: TGTGCCTGGAGTCGAAGGAGAGAGACCCAGTACTTC. It is translated as CAWSRRRETQYF.

This chain uses TRBV5-4 with TRBJ2-4; D possibly corresponds to TRBD2 (6 bases). CDR3 length: 13 amino acids. Germline V gene lookup returns CDR1 SGHNT and CDR2 YYREEE (reference sequence). V lost 0 bases and J lost 6, with 7 bases in between. CDR3 loop: CASSLGDLNIQYF. The DNA for the CDR3 is TGTGCCAGCAGCTTGGGGGACTTAAACATTCAGTACTTC.

This sequence joins TRBV13 and TRBJ1-2; D is perhaps TRBD1 (5 bases). V was clipped by 0 bases and J by 2 bases, with 10 bases between them. This CDR3 has 15 residues. Per germline, CDR1 PRHDT and CDR2 FYEKMQ (reference sequence). CDR3 DNA: TGTGCCAGCAGCTTAGGCCCCAGGGTGAACTATGGCTACACCTTC. Residues: CASSLGPRVNYGYTF.

This rearrangement joins TRBV20-1 to TRBJ2-7; D remains ambiguous. This CDR3 has 10 amino acids. The germline gives CDR1 DFQATT, CDR2 SNEGSKA (reference sequence). The ends were cut back, 2 bases at V and 5 bases at J, with 4 bases in the middle. This CDR3 is CSARINEQYF. CDR3 DNA: TGCAGTGCTAGAATAAACGAGCAGTACTTC.

The chain couples TRBV4-2 to TRBJ2-7; 9 bases are shared with TRBD2. Trimming at V came to 1 base and at J to 4 bases, leaving 8 bases not matched to a gene. This CDR3 is 16 amino acids long. Germline V gene data show CDR1 as LGHNA and CDR2 as YNFKEQ. The CDR3 loop is CASSQGERGDPYEQYF. CDR3 nucleotide sequence: TGTGCCAGCAGCCAAGGGGAGCGGGGGGACCCATACGAGCAGTACTTC.

In its sample, this clone was seen once. This chain connects TRBV21-1 to TRBJ1-3; the DNA was not compared with TRBD1, the D call given in the table. TRBV21-1 is a pseudogene segment. The CDR3 totals 16 residues. CDR3 in amino acids: CASLKGPRGSGNTIYF. CDR3 DNA: TGTGCCAGCTTAAAGGGGCCCAGGGGGTCTGGAAACACCATATATTTT.

This clone was detected only a few times. V and J are TRBV28 and TRBJ2-3; a possible D gene is TRBD1 (5 bases). In germline, CDR1 is MDHEN, CDR2 SYDVKM. The V gene lost 3 bases and the J gene lost 3 bases, with 10 bases spanning the gap. The CDR3 has 14 residues. This CDR3 reads CASSFDQGTDTQYF. In DNA, the CDR3 is TGTGCCAGCAGTTTTGATCAGGGTACAGATACGCAGTATTTT.

Note on this clone: As the CDR3 is not closed by the conserved phenylalanine or tryptophan, this likely results from a read error. No DNA is shown, since the ends of the CDR3 on it are uncertain; the CDR3 is the one TCRdb lists. This chain uses TRBV20-1 with TRBJ1-2. The germline gives CDR1 DFQATT, CDR2 SNEGSKA (reference sequence). The CDR3 has 10 amino acids, counting both end residues. The CDR3 reads CSASSRERSL.